The 13 T cell receptor beta chains below come from one sample, sequenced in a study of control samples from healthy donors and cancer patients. The protocol was immunoSEQ multiplex PCR, while the TCRdb copy is restricted to in-frame clones and leaves out a portion. The sample yields approximately 100,000 clones, around 90% seen once. Sample: blood. These TCRs come from a man in his thirties or forties in good health.

The chain is built from TRBV9 and TRBJ2-7; no firm D call. This CDR3 comprises 13 residues. Trimming shortened V by 4 bases and J by 3 bases, and 11 bases separated the two germline ends. Germline V gene sequence: CDR1 SGDLS, CDR2 YYNGEE. The CDR3 is CASSPTVYYEQYF. The DNA of the CDR3 is TGTGCCAGCAGCCCAACAGTGTACTACGAGCAGTACTTC.

The chain employs TRBV5-4 and TRBJ2-7, with D possibly being TRBD2 (6 bases). The CDR3 sequence is 14 residues long. Germline V gives CDR1 SGHNT, CDR2 YYREEE (reference sequence). Trimming took 3 bases from V and 4 from J, leaving 14 bases between them. The CDR3 DNA reads TGTGCCAGCAGCTGGGACTCCGGCCATTACGAGCAGTACTTC. Amino acids: CASSWDSGHYEQYF.

This clone was picked up a small number of times. J is TRBJ2-5 and V is TRBV29-1; D gene unclear. Trimming pared 5 bases from V and 1 base from J, leaving 11 bases between. The length of the CDR3 is 13 residues. Germline V gene data show CDR1 as SQVTM and CDR2 as ANQGSEA. The CDR3 reads CSVSPQSQETQYF. As DNA, the CDR3 is TGCAGCGTTTCACCCCAATCCCAAGAGACCCAGTACTTC.

The chain joins TRBV27 to TRBJ2-1; D perhaps matches TRBD1 (5 bases). With 4 bases removed from V and 10 bases from J, the gap between germline ends came to 17 bases. Germline V gene lookup returns CDR1 MNHEY and CDR2 SMNVEV (reference sequence). This CDR3 is built from 14 residues. DNA for the CDR3: TGTGCCAGCAGTTCGCGACTGGCAGGGTTAGAGCAGTTCTTC. Encoded protein: CASSSRLAGLEQFF.

This sequence joins TRBV18 and TRBJ2-1, with a weak D call TRBD2 (5 bases). The V and J ends lost 2 bases and 5 bases respectively, with 13 bases between them. CDR1 and CDR2 (germline): KGHSH, LQKENI. The CDR3 spans 15 residues. Here the CDR3 reads CASSPLTGWDNEQFF. The CDR3 DNA follows: TGTGCCAGCTCACCATTGACGGGATGGGACAATGAGCAGTTCTTC. The full variable domain, its missing parts supplied by reference TRBV18 and TRBJ2-1, is NAGVMQNPRHLVRRRGQEARLRCSPMKGHSHVYWYRQLPEEGLKFMVYLQKENIIDESGMPKERFSAEFPKEGPSILRIQQVVRGDSAAYFCASSPLTGWDNEQFFGPGTRLTVL.

The V and J genes are TRBV7-6 and TRBJ2-7; no firm D call. Trimming removed 1 base from V and 3 bases from J, with 13 bases in between. The CDR3 is 15 amino acids. Germline lookup yields CDR1 SGHVS and CDR2 FNYEAQ. CDR3 residues: CASSLEYDTNYEQYF. In nucleotides, the CDR3 is TGTGCCAGCAGCTTAGAGTATGACACCAACTACGAGCAGTACTTC. Complete variable domain (other parts from reference TRBV7-6 and TRBJ2-7): GAGVSQSPRYKVTKRGQDVALRCDPISGHVSLYWYRQALGQGPEFLTYFNYEAQQDKSGLPNDRFSAERPEGSISTLTIQRTEQRDSAMYRCASSLEYDTNYEQYFGPGTRLTVT.

The V call is TRBV28, the J call TRBJ1-1, with D maybe TRBD1 (5 bases). Trimming stripped 8 bases from V and 7 bases from J, with 14 bases between. CDR1 MDHEN and CDR2 SYDVKM come from the germline V gene. There are 12 residues in the CDR3. CDR3 loop: CASLIRGFEAFF. The CDR3 bases are TGTGCCAGCCTCATTAGGGGATTTGAAGCTTTCTTT.

The chain employs TRBV7-3 and TRBJ1-6, with D uncertain. This CDR3 comprises 15 residues. The germline V gene encodes CDR1 SGHTA and CDR2 FQGTGA. Trimming shortened V by 5 bases and J by 7 bases, and 15 bases separated the two germline ends. CDR3 amino acids: CASSPYGGPNSPLHF. The DNA of the CDR3 is TGTGCCAGCAGCCCTTACGGAGGACCGAATTCACCCCTCCACTTT. The variable domain in full, with the rest retrieved from reference TRBV7-3 and TRBJ1-6, is GAGVSQTPSNKVTEKGKYVELRCDPISGHTALYWYRQSLGQGPEFLIYFQGTGAADDSGLPNDRFFAVRPEGSVSTLKIQRTERGDSAVYLCASSPYGGPNSPLHFGNGTRLTVT.

V usage is TRBV7-9 and J usage is TRBJ2-7, with TRBD2 as a possible D gene (5 bases). CDR1 SEHNR and CDR2 FQNEAQ come from the germline V gene (reference sequence). The CDR3 is 12 amino acids. V gave up 1 base and J gave up 7 bases, with 8 bases separating them. The CDR3 sequence is CASSLDWREQYF. CDR3 coding DNA: TGTGCCAGCAGCTTAGACTGGAGGGAGCAGTACTTC.

The gene calls are TRBV10-2 and TRBJ2-5; 7 nucleotides align to TRBD1. Trimming took 1 base from V and 5 from J; bases not matched to a gene: 7. The CDR3 is made up of 15 amino acids. From germline, CDR1 is WSHSY and CDR2 SAAADI. The CDR3 region is CASSEWGTVQETQYF. CDR3 bases: TGCGCCAGCAGTGAGTGGGGGACAGTCCAGGAGACCCAGTACTTC.

The genes are TRBV29-1 and TRBJ2-6; D is unresolved. From germline, CDR1 is SQVTM and CDR2 ANQGSEA. Trimming left V 2 bases short and J 2 bases short, with 7 bases between. This CDR3 has 14 amino acids. This chain's CDR3 is CSVEMQPGANVLTF. The CDR3 nucleotides read TGCAGCGTTGAAATGCAGCCTGGGGCCAACGTCCTGACTTTC.

This clone has only one observation. This chain joins TRBV2 and TRBJ1-3; TRBD1 is a possible D gene (5 bases). The V gene's germline CDR1 is SNHLY and CDR2 FYNNEI. CDR3 size: 13 residues. The V end lost 4 bases, the J end lost 8 bases, and 12 bases lay between the germline ends. The CDR3 reads CASSAGVKDTIYF. The CDR3 coding sequence is TGTGCCAGCAGTGCGGGGGTTAAGGACACCATATATTTT.

The rearrangement links TRBV6-2 or TRBV6-3 to TRBJ2-3; D tentatively fits TRBD1 or TRBD2 (5 bases each). Trimming took 6 bases from V and 2 from J, leaving 12 bases between them. Per the germline V gene, CDR1 is MNHEY and CDR2 is SVGEGT. This CDR3 contains 14 residues. CDR3 coding DNA: TGTGCCAGCAGCTCTCGGGACCCCACAGATACGCAGTATTTT. Translated, it gives CASSSRDPTDTQYF.